The T cell receptor beta chain described here comes from a study of T cell responses to AZD1222 COVID-19 vaccine. Whole-study results and caveats: At baseline, just five to seven AZD1222 recipients tested seropositive. Dominant at 160-218 and 743-854, vaccine-associated CD4 TCRs also spanned spike.

From germline, CDR1 is SGHAT and CDR2 FQNNGV. The CDR3 is 13 amino acids. The germline V and J ends were trimmed by 1 base and 7 bases, with 7 bases remaining between them. This table comes from immunoSEQ multiplex PCR, and its TCRdb copy is limited to in-frame clones, with some not included. The sample consists of about 110,000 clones, 87% of them appearing once. Worth noting for this clone: Its matching antigen is unknown.

The TCR was taken from an adult in good health. This chain uses TRBV11-2 with TRBJ1-4; no firm D call. Material: peripheral blood, obtained on day 0 of AZD1222 vaccination. DNA of the CDR3: TGTGCCAGCAGCTTAGGCTCAGGTGAAAAACTGTTTTTT. Translating it yields CASSLGSGEKLFF.